A single sample is the source of the 29 T cell receptor beta chains below, sequenced in a study of TIL therapy for anti-PD-1-resistant metastatic lung cancer. The immunoSEQ assay was v3. Libraries were prepared by immunoSEQ multiplex PCR; TCRdb keeps only in-frame clonotypes and omits some of them. Here the sample spans about 59,000 clones, 73% being singletons. Stated time point: pre-treatment sample, taken before nivolumab and TIL therapy. The sequences come from blood, collected at baseline. The receptors here all came from a person between 30 and 80 years old with non-small cell lung cancer.

This clone came up a few times. The chain combines TRBV5-6 with TRBJ1-2; TRBD1 is a possible D gene (5 bases). Per the germline V gene, CDR1 is SGHDT and CDR2 is YYEEEE. This CDR3 contains 13 residues. The ends were cut back, 4 bases at V and 8 bases at J, with 15 bases in the middle. The CDR3 DNA reads TGTGCCAGCAGCCCCCCGGGGGTTGCCGGCTACACCTTC. Protein product: CASSPPGVAGYTF.

This sequence joins TRBV11-3 and TRBJ1-6; D remains unclear. The CDR3 runs 12 residues. V gave up 5 bases and J gave up 7 bases, with 6 bases separating them. The germline CDR1 and CDR2 sequences are SGHNT and YENEEA. The CDR3 region is CASSLYNSPLHF. DNA for the CDR3: TGTGCCAGCAGCCTGTACAATTCACCCCTCCACTTT. The full variable domain, rest sourced from reference TRBV11-3 and TRBJ1-6, is EAGVVQSPRYKIIEKKQPVAFWCNPISGHNTLYWYLQNLGQGPELLIRYENEEAVDDSQLPKDRFSAERLKGVDSTLKIQPAELGDSAVYLCASSLYNSPLHFGNGTRLTVT.

This clone was seen only a few times. V gene TRBV28 combines with J gene TRBJ2-7; TRBD1 matches at 10 bases. The CDR3 has 14 residues. In germline, CDR1 is MDHEN, CDR2 SYDVKM. Trimming removed 2 bases from V and 4 bases from J; junction bases left unmatched: 2. The CDR3 is CASSLMGQGYEQYF. The CDR3 DNA is TGTGCCAGCAGTTTAATGGGACAGGGGTACGAGCAGTACTTC.

This clone has a single count. This sequence joins TRBV2 and TRBJ2-2; 9 bases agree with TRBD2. The CDR3 runs to 16 residues. Germline values: CDR1 SNHLY, CDR2 FYNNEI. The trim removed 4 bases at V and 1 base at J, leaving 4 bases unmatched. CDR3 in DNA: TGTGCCAGCAGTGCGGATAGCGGGGGGAACACCGGGGAGCTGTTTTTT. Amino acid sequence: CASSADSGGNTGELFF.

The V call is TRBV7-9, the J call TRBJ2-3; D is unresolved. The CDR3 extends over 16 amino acids. Germline V lookup: CDR1 SEHNR, CDR2 FQNEAQ (reference sequence). Trimming took 5 bases from V and 4 from J, leaving 19 bases between them. CDR3 region: CASSAELLPPADTQYF. In nucleotides, the CDR3 is TGTGCCAGCAGCGCAGAACTATTACCCCCGGCAGATACGCAGTATTTT. Full variable domain (missing parts from reference TRBV7-9 and TRBJ2-3): DTGVSQNPRHKITKRGQNVTFRCDPISEHNRLYWYRQTLGQGPEFLTYFQNEAQLEKSRLLSDRFSAERPKGSFSTLEIQRTEQGDSAMYLCASSAELLPPADTQYFGPGTRLTVL.

This rearrangement joins TRBV7-8 to TRBJ2-5; TRBD2 matches 12 bases. J gave up 5 bases and V 8 bases, and 15 bases lay outside the gene matches. Germline assignment: CDR1 SGHVS and CDR2 FQNEAQ. The CDR3 consists of 17 residues. The CDR3 region has the DNA TGTGCCAGCGGCCCGGGACTAGCGGGCACCTGGAGGGAGACCCAGTACTTC. This sequence encodes CASGPGLAGTWRETQYF.

The table lists this clone with a few counts. The J gene is TRBJ2-2, the V gene TRBV28, with D unclear. The CDR3 has 14 amino acids. With 3 bases removed from V and 0 bases from J, the gap between germline ends came to 5 bases. CDR1 is MDHEN and CDR2 is SYDVKM in the germline V gene. The CDR3 here is CASSFVPNTGELFF. CDR3 nucleotides: TGTGCCAGCAGTTTTGTTCCGAACACCGGGGAGCTGTTTTTT.

The rearrangement uses TRBV19 and TRBJ1-1, with no clear D. Germline assignment: CDR1 LNHDA and CDR2 SQIVND (reference sequence). V lost 7 bases and J 0 bases, leaving 12 bases between the germline ends. The CDR3 spans 14 residues. CDR3 amino acids: CASKNHNMNTEAFF. CDR3 sequence (DNA): TGTGCCAGTAAAAATCATAACATGAACACTGAAGCTTTCTTT.

The V and J genes are TRBV9 and TRBJ2-1, with TRBD2 matching 7 bases. Germline lookup yields CDR1 SGDLS and CDR2 YYNGEE. This CDR3 is 16 amino acids long. J was trimmed by 4 bases and V by 4 bases; bases with no gene match: 11. The CDR3 coding sequence is TGTGCCAGCAGCCAATTCTTGGGGGGGGTTTACAATGAGCAGTTCTTC. It yields the protein CASSQFLGGVYNEQFF.

In DNA, the CDR3 is TGCGCCAGCAGCTTAACCGGGACGGCGAGCTCTGGAAACACCATATATTTT. Protein sequence: CASSLTGTASSGNTIYF. This chain links TRBV5-1 with TRBJ1-3; possibly TRBD1 for D (5 bases). V was pared by 2 bases and J by 0 bases, with 15 bases between. CDR3 length equals 17 residues. Germline V lookup: CDR1 SGHRS, CDR2 YFSETQ.

This clone is a singleton in its sample. The chain combines TRBV21-1 with TRBJ1-4; the listed D gene, TRBD1, was not tested against the DNA. TRBV21-1 is described as a pseudogene. The CDR3 is made up of 14 amino acids. The CDR3 here is CASSNRATNEKLFF. In DNA form, the CDR3 reads TGTGCCAGCAGCAACAGGGCTACGAATGAAAAACTGTTTTTT.

The table lists this clone with a count of one. J is TRBJ2-1 and V is TRBV11-3; 9 positions match TRBD1. CDR1 SGHNT and CDR2 YENEEA come from the germline V gene. The CDR3 runs to 15 residues. The junction had 2 bases not matched to a gene; V was cut back by 5 bases and J by 0 bases. The CDR3 sequence is CASSPDRGSYNEQFF. The CDR3 DNA follows: TGTGCCAGCAGCCCGGACAGGGGCTCCTACAATGAGCAGTTCTTC.

The V and J genes are TRBV2 and TRBJ1-2, with a weak D call TRBD1 (5 bases). The CDR3 contains 17 residues. Germline CDR1 reads SNHLY; CDR2 reads FYNNEI. Trimming left V 2 bases short and J 1 base short, with 17 bases between. This CDR3 reads CASSELSSWGFNYGYTF. CDR3 DNA sequence: TGTGCCAGCAGTGAACTCTCGTCTTGGGGGTTTAACTATGGCTACACCTTC.

J is TRBJ2-1 and V is TRBV7-2; D unresolved. CDR1 is SGHTA and CDR2 is FQGNSA in the germline V gene. Trimming left V 4 bases short and J 9 bases short, with 7 bases between. The CDR3 extends over 11 amino acids. The CDR3 DNA reads TGTGCCAGCAGCTCCGGCGGTGAGCAGTTCTTC. As protein: CASSSGGEQFF.

V is TRBV28 and J is TRBJ1-5; no definite D call. Trimming removed 1 base from V and 2 bases from J, with 9 bases in between. The CDR3 sequence is 15 residues long. CDR1 MDHEN and CDR2 SYDVKM come from the germline V gene. The CDR3 DNA reads TGTGCCAGCAGTTTATCGGGCGTAGGCAATCAGCCCCAGCATTTT. Encoded protein: CASSLSGVGNQPQHF.

The rearrangement links TRBV9 to TRBJ1-3; D is uncertain. The CDR3 runs 15 residues. V shed 3 bases and J shed 0 bases, with 10 bases lying between them. CDR1 and CDR2 from the germline V gene are SGDLS and YYNGEE. Here the CDR3 DNA reads TGTGCCAGCAGCGCCCACATTCTCTCTGGAAACACCATATATTTT. The encoded protein is CASSAHILSGNTIYF.

This clone was detected a few times. The gene calls are TRBV19 and TRBJ1-2, with D uncertain. The ends were cut back, 5 bases at V and 8 bases at J, with 21 bases in the middle. Germline-derived CDR1 and CDR2 are LNHDA and SQIVND (reference sequence). The CDR3 runs 15 residues. CDR3 residues: CASSPDGRAGPGYTF. As DNA, the CDR3 is TGTGCCAGTAGTCCCGACGGAAGGGCAGGTCCGGGCTACACCTTC.

The J gene is TRBJ2-2, the V gene TRBV11-2; D gene unclear. This CDR3 spans 16 amino acids. Germline-derived CDR1 and CDR2 are SGHAT and FQNNGV. Trimming removed 2 bases at V and 6 bases at J, with 16 bases between. CDR3 sequence: CASSLLTRRFPGELFF. The DNA for the CDR3 is TGTGCCAGCAGCTTACTAACACGAAGGTTCCCCGGGGAGCTGTTTTTT.

V gene TRBV19 combines with J gene TRBJ2-1; TRBD2 matches at 8 bases. The CDR3 length is 16 residues. CDR1 and CDR2 (germline): LNHDA, SQIVND (reference sequence). The ends lost 5 bases at V and 3 bases at J; junction bases unmatched: 9. CDR3 sequence reads: CASSVVAGSDYNEQFF. DNA for the CDR3: TGTGCCAGTAGTGTGGTAGCGGGATCCGACTACAATGAGCAGTTCTTC.

The chain recombines TRBV2 with TRBJ2-3; 7 bases fit TRBD2. Germline V gene lookup returns CDR1 SNHLY and CDR2 FYNNEI. CDR3 length: 13 residues. The junction had 2 bases not matched to a gene; V was cut back by 8 bases and J by 0 bases. CDR3 nucleotides: TGTGCCAGCTTGCGGGGGAGCACAGATACGCAGTATTTT. Translated, it gives CASLRGSTDTQYF.

This sequence joins TRBV6-1 and TRBJ1-3; 8 bases map to TRBD1. The CDR3 is 15 residues long. Unmatched junction bases numbered 4, after V lost 5 bases and J lost 1 base. Germline V gene sequence: CDR1 MNHNS, CDR2 SASEGT. The CDR3 region is CASSIGTGSGNTIYF. Written as DNA, the CDR3 is TGTGCCAGCAGTATTGGGACAGGATCTGGAAACACCATATATTTT.

The chain carries TRBV15 and TRBJ1-6; D is unresolved. V dropped 4 bases and J dropped 2 bases, with 15 bases sitting between them. From germline, CDR1 is LNHNV and CDR2 YYDKDF (reference sequence). This CDR3 spans 17 amino acids. The CDR3 spells CATSKLREVTYNSPLHF. The CDR3 nucleotides are TGTGCCACCAGCAAGTTAAGAGAAGTCACCTATAATTCACCCCTCCACTTT.

This clone was seen a handful of times. The rearrangement joins TRBV7-9 to TRBJ1-1; TRBD1 might be the D (6 bases). Germline V gene lookup returns CDR1 SEHNR and CDR2 FQNEAQ (reference sequence). V gave up 1 base and J gave up 0 bases, with 12 bases separating them. The CDR3 consists of 16 residues. The CDR3 loop is CASSLGEGGLNTEAFF. In DNA, the CDR3 is TGTGCCAGCAGCTTAGGGGAAGGGGGGTTGAACACTGAAGCTTTCTTT.

Comments on this clone: A junction end diverges from the germline sequence, so it may reflect a read error. The chain links TRBV7-7 to TRBJ2-2, with D uncertain. The CDR3 extends over 17 amino acids. Germline V gene sequence: CDR1 SSHAT, CDR2 FNYEAQ (reference sequence). In DNA, the CDR3 is TGTGCTAGCAGCTTAACCCCTAACACGGCGAACACCGGGGAGCTGTTTTTT. Protein sequence: CASSLTPNTANTGELFF.

The rearrangement uses TRBV5-5 and TRBJ2-7, with D tentatively TRBD2 (6 bases). Trimming left V 1 base short and J 6 bases short, with 17 bases between. This CDR3 has 15 residues. From germline, CDR1 is SGHKS and CDR2 YYEKEE (reference sequence). The CDR3 DNA follows: TGTGCCAGCAGCTTGCAAGGGCGCGGGAACTCCGAGCAGTACTTC. Protein: CASSLQGRGNSEQYF.

This chain connects TRBV28 to TRBJ1-3; D may be TRBD1 (6 bases). The CDR3 covers 16 residues. V dropped 2 bases and J dropped 3 bases, with 14 bases sitting between them. Germline V gene lookup returns CDR1 MDHEN and CDR2 SYDVKM. Here the CDR3 reads CASSLPATGLGNTIYF. The DNA for the CDR3 is TGTGCCAGCAGTTTACCCGCGACAGGTCTTGGAAACACCATATATTTT.

This clone showed up just a few times. This rearrangement joins TRBV2 to TRBJ1-5; D possibly corresponds to TRBD1 (6 bases). V was clipped by 5 bases and J by 3 bases, with 23 bases between them. The CDR3 spans 18 residues. Per the germline V gene, CDR1 is SNHLY and CDR2 is FYNNEI. The CDR3 DNA sequence: TGTGCCAGCAGTTACCTCCAGGGGACGGGATGGAACAATCAGCCCCAGCATTTT. Amino acids: CASSYLQGTGWNNQPQHF.

This clone was counted a few times. The gene calls are TRBV5-4 and TRBJ2-2; D not resolved. V was shortened by 0 bases and J by 0 bases, with 6 bases between the two germline ends. Germline assignment: CDR1 SGHNT and CDR2 YYREEE (reference sequence). The CDR3 length is 15 residues. The CDR3 coding sequence is TGTGCCAGCAGCTTGGGAGCCGCGAACACCGGGGAGCTGTTTTTT. It codes for CASSLGAANTGELFF.

This chain uses TRBV7-2 with TRBJ1-1; 10 positions match TRBD1. Germline values: CDR1 SGHTA, CDR2 FQGNSA. The CDR3 totals 13 residues. J gave up 5 bases and V 5 bases, and 2 bases lay outside the gene matches. The CDR3 region is CASSGQGGTEAFF. The CDR3 DNA reads as TGTGCCAGCAGCGGACAGGGGGGGACTGAAGCTTTCTTT. Using reference TRBV7-2 and TRBJ1-1 for the parts outside the CDR3, the full variable domain is GAGVSQSPSNKVTEKGKDVELRCDPISGHTALYWYRQSLGQGLEFLIYFQGNSAPDKSGLPSDRFSAERTGGSVSTLTIQRTQQEDSAVYLCASSGQGGTEAFFGQGTRLTVV.